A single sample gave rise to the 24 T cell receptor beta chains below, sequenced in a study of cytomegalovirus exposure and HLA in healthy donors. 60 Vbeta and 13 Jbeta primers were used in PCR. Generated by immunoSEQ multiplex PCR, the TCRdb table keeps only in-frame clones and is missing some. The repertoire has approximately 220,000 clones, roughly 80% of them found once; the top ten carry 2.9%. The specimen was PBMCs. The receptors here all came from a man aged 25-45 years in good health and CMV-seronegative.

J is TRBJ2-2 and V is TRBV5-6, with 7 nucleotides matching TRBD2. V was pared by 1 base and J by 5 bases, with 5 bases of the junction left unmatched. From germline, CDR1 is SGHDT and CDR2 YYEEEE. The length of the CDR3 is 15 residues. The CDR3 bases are TGTGCCAGCAGCTTGAGGGGCGGGGGTACCGGGGAGCTGTTTTTT. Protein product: CASSLRGGGTGELFF.

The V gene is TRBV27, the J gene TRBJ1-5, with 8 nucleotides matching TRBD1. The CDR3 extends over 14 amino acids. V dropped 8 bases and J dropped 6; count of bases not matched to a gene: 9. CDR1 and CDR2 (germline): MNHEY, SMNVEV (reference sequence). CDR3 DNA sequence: TGTGCCAGCGGAATCCAGGGGGCGGGTCAGCCCCAGCATTTT. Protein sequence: CASGIQGAGQPQHF.

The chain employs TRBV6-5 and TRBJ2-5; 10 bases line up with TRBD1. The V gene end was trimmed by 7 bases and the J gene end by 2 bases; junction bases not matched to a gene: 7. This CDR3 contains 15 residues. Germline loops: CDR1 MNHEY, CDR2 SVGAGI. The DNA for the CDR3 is TGTGCCAGCAAAAGGGACAGGGGCTTACAAGAGACCCAGTACTTC. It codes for CASKRDRGLQETQYF.

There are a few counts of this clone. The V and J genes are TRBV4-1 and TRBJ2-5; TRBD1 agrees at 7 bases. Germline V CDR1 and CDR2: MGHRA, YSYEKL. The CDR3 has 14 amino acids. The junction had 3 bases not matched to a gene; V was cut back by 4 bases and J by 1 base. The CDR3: CASSPRDSQETQYF. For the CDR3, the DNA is TGCGCCAGCAGCCCCCGGGACAGCCAAGAGACCCAGTACTTC.

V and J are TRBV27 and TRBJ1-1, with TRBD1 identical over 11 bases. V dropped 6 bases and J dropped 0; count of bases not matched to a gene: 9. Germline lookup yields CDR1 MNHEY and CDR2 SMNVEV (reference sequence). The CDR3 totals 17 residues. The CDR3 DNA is TGTGCCAGCAGCCGCCGGGGACAGGGGGAGCTGAACACTGAAGCTTTCTTT. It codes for CASSRRGQGELNTEAFF.

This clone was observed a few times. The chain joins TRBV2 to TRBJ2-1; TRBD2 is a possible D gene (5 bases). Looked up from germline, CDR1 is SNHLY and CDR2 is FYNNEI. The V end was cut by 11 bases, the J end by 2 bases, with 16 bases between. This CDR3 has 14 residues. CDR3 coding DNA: TGTGCCTCCAGCAGAGGGTCAACCTACAATGAGCAGTTCTTC. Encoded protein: CASSRGSTYNEQFF.

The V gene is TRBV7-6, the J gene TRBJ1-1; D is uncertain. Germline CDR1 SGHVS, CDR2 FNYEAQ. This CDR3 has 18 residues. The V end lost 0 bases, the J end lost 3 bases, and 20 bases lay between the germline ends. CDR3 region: CASSLAASLEVPDTEAFF. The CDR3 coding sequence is TGTGCCAGCAGCTTAGCGGCTTCTCTTGAGGTCCCGGACACTGAAGCTTTCTTT.

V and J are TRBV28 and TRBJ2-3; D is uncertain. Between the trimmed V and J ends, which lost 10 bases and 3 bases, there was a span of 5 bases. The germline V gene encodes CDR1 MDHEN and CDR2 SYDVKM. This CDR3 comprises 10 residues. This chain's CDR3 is CATLTDTQYF. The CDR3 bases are TGTGCCACGTTGACAGATACGCAGTATTTT. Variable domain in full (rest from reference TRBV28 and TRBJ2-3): DVKVTQSSRYLVKRTGEKVFLECVQDMDHENMFWYRQDPGLGLRLIYFSYDVKMKEKGDIPEGYSVSREKKERFSLILESASTNQTSMYLCATLTDTQYFGPGTRLTVL.

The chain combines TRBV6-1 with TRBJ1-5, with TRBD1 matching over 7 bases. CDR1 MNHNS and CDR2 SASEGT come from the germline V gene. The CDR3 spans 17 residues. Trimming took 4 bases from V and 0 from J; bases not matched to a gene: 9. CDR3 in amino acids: CASSVVPGGISNQPQHF. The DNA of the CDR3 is TGTGCCAGCAGTGTAGTTCCAGGGGGAATTAGCAATCAGCCCCAGCATTTT.

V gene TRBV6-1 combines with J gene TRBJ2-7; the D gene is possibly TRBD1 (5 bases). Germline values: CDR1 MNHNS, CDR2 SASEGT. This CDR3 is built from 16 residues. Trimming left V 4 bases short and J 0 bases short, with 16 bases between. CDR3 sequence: CASSVKQVLGSYEQYF. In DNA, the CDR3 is TGTGCCAGCAGTGTGAAACAGGTTCTCGGCTCCTACGAGCAGTACTTC.

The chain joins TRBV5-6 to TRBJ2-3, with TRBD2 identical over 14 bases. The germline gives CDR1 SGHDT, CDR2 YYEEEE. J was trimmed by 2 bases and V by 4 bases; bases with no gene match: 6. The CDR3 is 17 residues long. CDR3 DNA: TGTGCCAGCAGCCCAGGACTAGCGGGGGGCTACACAGATACGCAGTATTTT. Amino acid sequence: CASSPGLAGGYTDTQYF.

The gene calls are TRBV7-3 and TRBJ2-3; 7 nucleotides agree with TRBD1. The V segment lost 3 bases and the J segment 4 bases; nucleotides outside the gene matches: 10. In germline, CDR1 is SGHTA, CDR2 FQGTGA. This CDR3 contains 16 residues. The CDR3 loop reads CASSFSHRGPADTQYF. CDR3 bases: TGTGCCAGCAGCTTTTCTCACAGGGGTCCGGCAGATACGCAGTATTTT.

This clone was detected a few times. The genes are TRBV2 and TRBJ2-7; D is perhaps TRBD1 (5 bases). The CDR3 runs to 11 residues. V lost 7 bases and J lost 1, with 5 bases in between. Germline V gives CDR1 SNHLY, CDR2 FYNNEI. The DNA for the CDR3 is TGTGCCAGCACAGGGTCCTACGAGCAGTACTTC. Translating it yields CASTGSYEQYF.

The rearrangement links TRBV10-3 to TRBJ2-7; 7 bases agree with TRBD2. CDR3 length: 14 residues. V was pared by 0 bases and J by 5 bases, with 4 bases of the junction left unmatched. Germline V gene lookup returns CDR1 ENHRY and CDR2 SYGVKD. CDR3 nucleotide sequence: TGTGCCATCAGTGAGTCGGGGGGGAGGCACGAGCAGTACTTC. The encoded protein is CAISESGGRHEQYF.

The CDR3 DNA reads TGTGCCAGCAGTTTTATCGGGGGGCCCTATGGCTACACCTTC. As protein: CASSFIGGPYGYTF. The genes are TRBV28 and TRBJ1-2, with D tentatively TRBD1 (6 bases). Looked up from germline, CDR1 is MDHEN and CDR2 is SYDVKM. This CDR3 is built from 14 residues. Trimming removed 3 bases at V and 4 bases at J, with 12 bases between.

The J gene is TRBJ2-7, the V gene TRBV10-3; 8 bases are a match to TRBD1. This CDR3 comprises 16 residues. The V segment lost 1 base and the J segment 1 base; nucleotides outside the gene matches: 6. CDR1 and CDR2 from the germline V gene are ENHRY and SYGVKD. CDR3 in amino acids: CAISELGQDISYEQYF. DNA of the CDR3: TGTGCCATCAGTGAGTTGGGACAGGATATTTCCTACGAGCAGTACTTC.

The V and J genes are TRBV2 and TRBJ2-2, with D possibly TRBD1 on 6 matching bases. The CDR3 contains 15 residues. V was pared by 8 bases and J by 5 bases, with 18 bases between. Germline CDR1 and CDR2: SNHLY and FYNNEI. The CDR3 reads CASQNQGLGTGELFF. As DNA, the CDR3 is TGTGCCAGCCAAAACCAGGGGTTGGGAACCGGGGAGCTGTTTTTT.

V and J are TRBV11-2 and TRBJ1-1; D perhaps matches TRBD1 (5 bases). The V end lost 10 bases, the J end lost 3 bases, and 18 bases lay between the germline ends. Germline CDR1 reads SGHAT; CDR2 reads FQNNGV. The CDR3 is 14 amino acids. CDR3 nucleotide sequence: TGTGCCACAAAGGGGCAAGAGGCCTACACTGAAGCTTTCTTT. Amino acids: CATKGQEAYTEAFF.

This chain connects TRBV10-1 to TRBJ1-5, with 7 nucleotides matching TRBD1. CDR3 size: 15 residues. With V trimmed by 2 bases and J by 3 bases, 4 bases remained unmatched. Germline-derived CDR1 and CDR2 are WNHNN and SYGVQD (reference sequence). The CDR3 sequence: CASSEGDSNNQPQHF. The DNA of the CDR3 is TGCGCCAGCAGTGAGGGGGACAGCAACAATCAGCCCCAGCATTTT.

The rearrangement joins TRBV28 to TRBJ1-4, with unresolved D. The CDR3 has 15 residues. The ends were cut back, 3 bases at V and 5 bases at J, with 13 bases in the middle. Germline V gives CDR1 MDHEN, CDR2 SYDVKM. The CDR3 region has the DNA TGTGCCAGCAGTTTGGGTGCGAGGAGAAATGAAAAACTGTTTTTT. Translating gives CASSLGARRNEKLFF.

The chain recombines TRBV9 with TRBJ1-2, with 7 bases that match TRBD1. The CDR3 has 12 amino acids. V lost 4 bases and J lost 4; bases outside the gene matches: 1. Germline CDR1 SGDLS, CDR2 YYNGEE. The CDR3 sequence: CASSSGGYGYTF. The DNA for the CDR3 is TGTGCCAGCAGCTCAGGGGGCTATGGCTACACCTTC.

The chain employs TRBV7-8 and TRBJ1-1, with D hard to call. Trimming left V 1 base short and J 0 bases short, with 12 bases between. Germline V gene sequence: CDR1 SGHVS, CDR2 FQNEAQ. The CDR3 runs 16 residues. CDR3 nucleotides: TGTGCCAGCAGCTTAGGTGGGCTTTTTATGAACACTGAAGCTTTCTTT. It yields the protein CASSLGGLFMNTEAFF. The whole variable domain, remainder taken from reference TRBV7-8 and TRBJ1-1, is GAGVSQSPRYKVAKRGQDVALRCDPISGHVSLFWYQQALGQGPEFLTYFQNEAQLDKSGLPSDRFFAERPEGSVSTLKIQRTQQEDSAVYLCASSLGGLFMNTEAFFGQGTRLTVV.

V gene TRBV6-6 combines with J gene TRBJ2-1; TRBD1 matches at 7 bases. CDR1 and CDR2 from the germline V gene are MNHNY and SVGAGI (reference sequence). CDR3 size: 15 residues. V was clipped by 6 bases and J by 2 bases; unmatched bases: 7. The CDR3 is CASSRQGAPYNEQFF. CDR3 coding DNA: TGTGCCAGCAGCCGACAGGGCGCGCCCTACAATGAGCAGTTCTTC.

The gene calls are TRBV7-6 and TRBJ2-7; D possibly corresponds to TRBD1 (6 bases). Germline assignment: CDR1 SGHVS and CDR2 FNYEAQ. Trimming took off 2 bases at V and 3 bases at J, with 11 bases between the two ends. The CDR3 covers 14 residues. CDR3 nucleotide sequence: TGTGCCAGCAGCTTATTGGGGGCGGGCTACGAGCAGTACTTC. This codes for CASSLLGAGYEQYF. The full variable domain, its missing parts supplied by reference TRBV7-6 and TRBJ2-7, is GAGVSQSPRYKVTKRGQDVALRCDPISGHVSLYWYRQALGQGPEFLTYFNYEAQQDKSGLPNDRFSAERPEGSISTLTIQRTEQRDSAMYRCASSLLGAGYEQYFGPGTRLTVT.